This TCR beta chain was sequenced during a study of cytomegalovirus exposure and HLA in healthy donors. Findings and limits, study-wide: Across donors, presence/absence analyses took sequencing depth to be roughly uniform.

The primer mix had 60 Vbeta and 13 Jbeta primers. Here immunoSEQ multiplex PCR was the method, and the copy in TCRdb shows in-frame clones only, minus some. The data hold 100,000 to 150,000 clones, with about 73% observed a single time. A word on this clone: The antigen is undetermined.

The germline V gene encodes CDR1 LNHDA and CDR2 SQIVND (reference sequence). V lost 0 bases and J 1 base, leaving 6 bases between the germline ends. The length of the CDR3 is 14 residues. The sequenced material came from PBMCs. The chain employs TRBV19 and TRBJ1-1; no definite D call. The sequence was obtained from a woman aged 45-65 years in good health and CMV-seropositive. CDR3 residues: CASSIEYRNTEAFF. As DNA, the CDR3 is TGTGCCAGTAGTATAGAGTACAGGAACACTGAAGCTTTCTTT.